This note documents a single T cell receptor beta chain sequence. Its antigen is unknown. Time point denoted: patch test 2, 6 weeks after DPC sensitization. The treatment here: therapeutic diphenylcyclopropenone sensitization with weekly scalp DPC. The V and J ends lost 3 bases and 2 bases respectively, with 19 bases between them. Germline-derived CDR1 and CDR2 are SGHAT and FQDESV (reference sequence). The CDR3 is 17 amino acids. This entry comes from a study of human T cells and chemical hapten exposure. In the study overall: The sensitizing agent was 2% DPC, placed on around 2 cm by around 2 cm of upper inner arm skin. Broader study findings: DPC sensitization left the count of TCRs above 1 in 1000 unchanged.

Unique molecular identifiers were linked by the library to individual cDNA molecules. TCRdb processed the RACE reads anew with MiXCR; each CDR3 protein has one entry. Seen here are under 450,000 distinct CDR3 sequences, about 6.9% observed once, and the top ten hold approximately 5.4%. This clonotype was sampled from a woman between 18 and 29 years old with alopecia areata. Some clones in this sample may be carry-over from other donors' samples. The input for sequencing was whole blood, taken in connection with sensitization to the hapten diphenylcyclopropenone (DPC). The rearrangement links TRBV11-1 to TRBJ2-5, with unresolved D. The DNA for the CDR3 is TGTGCCAGCAGCTTCTTAAATGTGCGTGGCTATCAAGAGACCCAGTACTTC. This sequence encodes CASSFLNVRGYQETQYF.